The 6 T cell receptor beta chains below were found in one sample sequenced in a study of T cells after posttransplantation cyclophosphamide (dated by TCRdb to between 2015 and 2016). Library method: the immunoSEQ multiplex PCR assay. Sourced from immuneACCESS, this table was stored by TCRdb with only in-frame sequences that have V and J called. A share of the clones is absent; for the studies checked, an unresolved V gene accounts for under half, and the remainder has no known explanation. In this sample the table shows 42,000 or so clones, 90% of which occur a single time. The ten largest clonotypes hold roughly 2.5% of the sample. This sample's treatment or condition label indicates: high-dose cyclophosphamide on days +3 and +4 as single-agent GVHD prophylaxis. For conditioning, the PTCy patients got busulfan and fludarabine, then a related or unrelated marrow graft, followed by cyclophosphamide on days +3 and +4.

The sample here was PBMCs, taken around 63 days after allogeneic stem cell transplant with posttransplant cyclophosphamide. These receptor sequences come from a male patient in his sixties or seventies who received an allogeneic stem cell transplant from a related donor and was CMV-positive. Some T cells may originate with the graft donor following a transplant.

The chain employs TRBV6-1 and TRBJ2-1; 12 nucleotides match TRBD2. V shed 2 bases, J shed 8 bases, and the junction held 4 bases outside the gene matches. The CDR3 has 15 amino acids. Germline assignment: CDR1 MNHNS and CDR2 SASEGT. The CDR3 sequence is CASSELAGGLYEQFF. CDR3 in DNA: TGTGCCAGCAGTGAACTAGCGGGGGGGCTCTATGAGCAGTTCTTC.

This chain uses TRBV6-1 with TRBJ1-5; D gene unclear. CDR1 and CDR2 (germline): MNHNS, SASEGT. V lost 1 base, J lost 2 bases, and 6 bases lay in between. CDR3 length: 14 residues. CDR3 protein: CASSEVTGNQPQHF. The CDR3 nucleotides are TGTGCCAGCAGTGAAGTCACAGGCAATCAGCCCCAGCATTTT.

V gene TRBV19 combines with J gene TRBJ2-3; TRBD2 aligns across 8 bases. Germline V gene data show CDR1 as LNHDA and CDR2 as SQIVND (reference sequence). CDR3 length: 14 residues. With 7 bases clipped from V and 1 base from J, the junction kept 4 bases outside the gene matches. The CDR3 spells CASTRRGGTDTQYF. CDR3 DNA sequence: TGTGCCAGTACCCGGCGGGGGGGCACAGATACGCAGTATTTT.

In regard to this clone: Other DNA sequences from this sample encode an identical CDR3 as well. The genes are TRBV25-1 and TRBJ1-3; TRBD1 is a possible D gene (5 bases). The CDR3 is 17 residues long. The germline V and J ends were trimmed by 6 bases and 4 bases, with 22 bases remaining between them. Germline CDR1 MGHDK, CDR2 SYGVNS. CDR3 amino acids: CASRPSPQKGSGNTIYF. The CDR3, as DNA: TGTGCCAGCAGGCCCTCCCCGCAAAAGGGGTCGGGAAACACCATATATTTT.

The chain employs TRBV4-1 and TRBJ1-1, with D possibly TRBD1 on 5 matching bases. V was pared by 0 bases and J by 0 bases, with 11 bases between. The CDR3 is 16 residues long. Germline CDR1 is MGHRA and CDR2 is YSYEKL. The CDR3 coding sequence is TGCGCCAGCAGCCAAGATGGAGGGACCGTGAACACTGAAGCTTTCTTT. Translating it yields CASSQDGGTVNTEAFF.

The J gene is TRBJ1-2, the V gene TRBV21-1; TRBD1 is taken as the D call from the table, unchecked against the DNA. TRBV21-1 is flagged as a pseudogene. The CDR3 has 16 amino acids. The CDR3 region has the DNA TGTGCCAGCAGCAAAGGCGGGGACAGGGTTGGGGATGGCTACACCTTC. Translated: CASSKGGDRVGDGYTF.